This T cell receptor beta chain was recovered during a study of beta chain features in type 1 diabetes (dated by TCRdb to between 2017 and 2018). About the study as a whole: Patients and healthy donors did not differ in mean age, gender distribution, total cell number or subset yield. Regulatory and stem cell-like memory subsets were obtained from only 8 patients and about 8 healthy donors, while naive and central memory subsets were obtained from all 30 or so donors. Across all samples, around 100 million sorted cells were examined, and cell number per subset correlated strongly with RNA yield. In the study, TCRB repertoires of sorted circulating CD4+ T cell subsets from recently diagnosed type 1 diabetes patients were compared with those of matched healthy donors.

Taken from the germline V gene (reference sequence), the CDR1 and CDR2 loops are SGHNT and YYREEE. V drops 2 bases and J drops 2 bases, leaving 11 bases in between. Including cysteine and phenylalanine, the CDR3 has 15 amino acids. Only the CDR3 DNA stays, 45 bases, in frame from base 1. The High Capacity cDNA Reverse Transcription Kit was used to reverse transcribe all of the isolated RNA, meaning that expressed TCRB transcripts were what got sequenced. Deep immunoSEQ sequencing was applied to naive, central memory and regulatory T cell samples, giving an average of approximately 3.8 million total reads per sample. Sorted cells were lysed in RLT buffer, and RNA was extracted using DNase-treated RNeasy Micro or Mini kits according to cell number. To prevent cross-contamination, every cell subset was processed on its own, while patient and healthy donor samples were processed together. Using the immunoSEQ multiplex PCR, TCRB sequences were amplified from cDNA into 87-bp fragments spanning the CDR3 region. Amplicons were sequenced on the Illumina HiSeq platform. Turning to the authors' computational methods: PCR bias was computationally corrected using synthetic template baselines, reads within Hamming distance 2 were collapsed, and singletons that could not be merged were discarded. Reads were aligned against IMGT to assign V, D and J genes, CDR3 length and insertions or deletions at six rearrangement sites. Within each subset, clonotype counts were normalized to the number of sorted cells before true diversity and Gini coefficients were calculated with the tcR R package. The overlap coefficient, calculated on TCRB nucleotide sequences, was used to quantify repertoire sharing. Entries here come from immuneACCESS through TCRdb and include only in-frame sequences with V and J called. Some clones fail to appear in such tables; in the studies checked, an unresolved V gene covers under half of the shortfall, and the cause of the remainder is unknown. That table supplies the V and J calls and clone size; D and trimming were determined from the DNA. Across this sample there are some 150,000 clones, with 8.5% to 10% seen only once. Jointly, the top ten make up under 0.75% of the sample.

Each donor gave one peripheral blood draw, averaging roughly 0.11 L, which was collected into heparinised tubes. A BD FACSAria II was used to sort naive, central memory, regulatory and stem cell-like memory CD4+ T cells with a panel that included CD45RO, CCR7, CD25, CD127, CD95 and CD27. A purity above 95% was achieved for all sorted populations. PBMCs were separated immediately by Lymphoprep density gradient centrifugation and were stained directly, without being cultured. So that batch effects would be minimized, each experiment stained and sorted samples in pairs, pairing one healthy donor with one patient. This clone has at least ten counts. Its specific antigen is unknown. Base qualities are not recorded, but no much larger clone differs from it by a single base. Broad study findings and their caveats: Because cDNA was sequenced instead of genomic DNA, activated cells with high expression could be over-represented, although the groups did not differ in activation or CD3 levels. Patients with type 1 diabetes made fewer insertions and deleted more nucleotides at VDJ recombination sites, implying thymic rearrangement abnormalities. Because the HLA sub-analyses included only small numbers of individuals, any influence of HLA type on TCRB rearrangement was left unresolved. Type 1 diabetes patients showed a moderate but significant shortening of TCRB CDR3 length in all four CD4+ subsets. Naive, central memory and regulatory TCRB repertoires appeared more similar among patients than among healthy donors. Shorter templates might be favored by PCR, yet because patient and control samples were amplified and corrected together, any such skew would affect both groups equally.

The V gene is TRBV5-4 and the J gene is TRBJ2-1; possibly the D gene is TRBD2, per 6 matching bases. Sequencing was performed on central memory CD4+ T cells from blood. The source of this sequence is a woman aged 30 to 39 with type 1 diabetes. CDR3 sequence: CASSFGLATYNEQFF. The DNA sequence follows: TGTGCCAGCAGCTTCGGCCTAGCGACCTACAATGAGCAGTTCTTC.